This T cell receptor (beta chain) is drawn from a study of Graves' ophthalmopathy and Graves' hyperthyroidism. Study-level results: It was with roughly 71% sensitivity and around 75% specificity that the model predicted ophthalmopathy progression. The 13-signature model separated ophthalmopathy from stable hyperthyroidism at roughly 90% sensitivity and 80% to 84% specificity. The majority of expanded thyroid clonotypes above 0.001 frequency also occurred in blood.

Turning to this clonotype: Its antigen is unknown.

Among the exclusions were patients with other autoimmune diseases, uncontrolled infections, pregnancy or lactation. Trimming shortened V by 2 bases and J by 0 bases, and 17 bases separated the two germline ends. There are 17 residues in the CDR3. CDR1 is MDHEN and CDR2 is SYDVKM in the germline V gene. From RNA, the CDR3 regions of TCR beta chains were amplified and sequenced. RT-PCR was first run with HTBI primers, then multiplex PCR in a second round. TCRdb reprocessed the multiplex PCR reads with MiXCR, giving one entry per CDR3 protein. The data hold approximately 210,000 distinct CDR3 sequences, with roughly a fifth observed a single time.

The source of this sequence is a woman in her fifties or sixties with Graves' ophthalmopathy. Sample: peripheral blood. The chain employs TRBV28 and TRBJ2-7; D perhaps matches TRBD1 (5 bases). The CDR3 sequence: CASSLRGLDLSSYEQYF. In DNA form, the CDR3 reads TGTGCCAGCAGTTTAAGGGGCCTTGATCTGAGCTCCTACGAGCAGTACTTC.